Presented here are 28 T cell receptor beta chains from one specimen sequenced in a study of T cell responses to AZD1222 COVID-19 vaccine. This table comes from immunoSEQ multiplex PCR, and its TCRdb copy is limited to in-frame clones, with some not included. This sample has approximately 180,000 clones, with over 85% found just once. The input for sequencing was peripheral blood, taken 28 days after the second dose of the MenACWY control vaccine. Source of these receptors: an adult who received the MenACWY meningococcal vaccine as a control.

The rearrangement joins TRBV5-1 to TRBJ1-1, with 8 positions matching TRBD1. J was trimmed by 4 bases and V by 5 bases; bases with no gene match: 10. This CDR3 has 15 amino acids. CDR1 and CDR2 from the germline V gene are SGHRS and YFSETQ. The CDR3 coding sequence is TGCGCCAGCAGAGGACAGGGTTGGACAGGCACTGAAGCTTTCTTT. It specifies CASRGQGWTGTEAFF. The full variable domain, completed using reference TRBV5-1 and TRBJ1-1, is KAGVTQTPRYLIKTRGQQVTLSCSPISGHRSVSWYQQTPGQGLQFLFEYFSETQRNKGNFPGRFSGRQFSNSRSEMNVSTLELGDSALYLCASRGQGWTGTEAFFGQGTRLTVV.

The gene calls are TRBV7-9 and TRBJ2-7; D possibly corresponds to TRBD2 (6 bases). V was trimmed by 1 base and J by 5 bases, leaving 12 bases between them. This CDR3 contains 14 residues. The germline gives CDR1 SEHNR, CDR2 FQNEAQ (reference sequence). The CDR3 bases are TGTGCCAGCAGCTTAGACTCCGGGGGAGACGAGCAGTACTTC. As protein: CASSLDSGGDEQYF.

In DNA, the CDR3 is TGTGCCAGCAGCCCCAACCTGGCGGCGGCAGATACGCAGTATTTT. Residues: CASSPNLAAADTQYF. The chain recombines TRBV7-3 with TRBJ2-3; D not resolved. Looked up from germline, CDR1 is SGHTA and CDR2 is FQGTGA. Trimming cost V 5 bases and J 4 bases, with 16 bases left between them. The CDR3 has 15 amino acids.

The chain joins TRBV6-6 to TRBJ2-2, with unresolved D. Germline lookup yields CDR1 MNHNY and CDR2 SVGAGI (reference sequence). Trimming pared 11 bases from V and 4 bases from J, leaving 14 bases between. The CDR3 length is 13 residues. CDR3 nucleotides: TGTGCCGGTACTTCATCGACCACCGGGGAGCTGTTTTTT. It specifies CAGTSSTTGELFF.

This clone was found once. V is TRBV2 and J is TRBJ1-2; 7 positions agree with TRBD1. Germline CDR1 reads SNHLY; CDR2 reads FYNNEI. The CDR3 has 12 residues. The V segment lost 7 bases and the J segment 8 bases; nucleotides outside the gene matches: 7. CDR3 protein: CASIEGAGGYTF. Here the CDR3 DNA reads TGTGCCAGCATTGAGGGGGCTGGCGGCTACACCTTC. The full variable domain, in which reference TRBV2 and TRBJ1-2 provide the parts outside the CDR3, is EPEVTQTPSHQVTQMGQEVILRCVPISNHLYFYWYRQILGQKVEFLVSFYNNEISEKSEIFDDQFSVERPDGSNFTLKIRSTKLEDSAMYFCASIEGAGGYTFGSGTRLTVV.

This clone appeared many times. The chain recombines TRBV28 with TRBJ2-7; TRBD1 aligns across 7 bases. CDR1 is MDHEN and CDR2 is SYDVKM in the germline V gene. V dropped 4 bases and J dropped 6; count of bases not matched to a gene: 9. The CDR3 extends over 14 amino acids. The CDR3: CASSSGTAWGEQYF. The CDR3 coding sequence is TGTGCCAGCAGTTCTGGGACAGCCTGGGGCGAGCAGTACTTC. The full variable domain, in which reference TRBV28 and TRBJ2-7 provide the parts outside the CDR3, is DVKVTQSSRYLVKRTGEKVFLECVQDMDHENMFWYRQDPGLGLRLIYFSYDVKMKEKGDIPEGYSVSREKKERFSLILESASTNQTSMYLCASSSGTAWGEQYFGPGTRLTVT.

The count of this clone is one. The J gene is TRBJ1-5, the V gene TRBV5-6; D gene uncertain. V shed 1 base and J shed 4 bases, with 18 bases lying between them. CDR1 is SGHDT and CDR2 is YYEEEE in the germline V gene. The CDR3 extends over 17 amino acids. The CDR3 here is CASSLYTDDGENQPQHF. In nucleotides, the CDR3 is TGTGCCAGCAGCTTGTACACCGACGATGGGGAAAATCAGCCCCAGCATTTT.

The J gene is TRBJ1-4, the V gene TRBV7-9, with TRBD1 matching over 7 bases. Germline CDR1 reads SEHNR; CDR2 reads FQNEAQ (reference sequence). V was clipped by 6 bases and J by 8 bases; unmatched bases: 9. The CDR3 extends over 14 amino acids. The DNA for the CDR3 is TGTGCCAGCAGTAAAGGGCAGGGGGGCGAAAAACTGTTTTTT. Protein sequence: CASSKGQGGEKLFF.

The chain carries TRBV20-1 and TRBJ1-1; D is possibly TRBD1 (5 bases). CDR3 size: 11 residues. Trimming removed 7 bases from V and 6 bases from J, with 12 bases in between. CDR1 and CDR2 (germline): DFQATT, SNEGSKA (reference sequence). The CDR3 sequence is CSGRRGSEAFF. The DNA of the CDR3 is TGCAGTGGACGGAGGGGCTCTGAAGCTTTCTTT.

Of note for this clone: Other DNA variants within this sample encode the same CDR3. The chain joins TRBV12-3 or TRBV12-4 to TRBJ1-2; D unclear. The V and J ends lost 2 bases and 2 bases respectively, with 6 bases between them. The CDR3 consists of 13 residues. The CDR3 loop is CASSLRQNYGYTF. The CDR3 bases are TGTGCCAGCAGTTTAAGGCAGAACTATGGCTACACCTTC.

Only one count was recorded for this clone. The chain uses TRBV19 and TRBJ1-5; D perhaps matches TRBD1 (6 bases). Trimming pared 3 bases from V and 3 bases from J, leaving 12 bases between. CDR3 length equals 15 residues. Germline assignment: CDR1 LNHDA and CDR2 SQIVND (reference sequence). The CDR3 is CASSIGTGLNQPQHF. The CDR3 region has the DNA TGTGCCAGTAGTATCGGAACAGGGCTCAATCAGCCCCAGCATTTT.

CDR3 region: CASSILGYGYTF. CDR3 coding DNA: TGTGCCAGTAGTATTCTTGGCTATGGCTACACCTTC. J is TRBJ1-2 and V is TRBV19, with D unresolved. The CDR3 sequence is 12 residues long. Trimming pared 3 bases from V and 4 bases from J, leaving 6 bases between. Per germline, CDR1 LNHDA and CDR2 SQIVND (reference sequence).

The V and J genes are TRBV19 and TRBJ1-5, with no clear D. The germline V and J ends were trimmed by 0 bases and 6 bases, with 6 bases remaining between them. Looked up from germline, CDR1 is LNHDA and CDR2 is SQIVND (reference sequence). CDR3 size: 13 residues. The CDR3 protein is CASSIDAVQPQHF. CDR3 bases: TGTGCCAGTAGTATAGATGCCGTTCAGCCCCAGCATTTT.

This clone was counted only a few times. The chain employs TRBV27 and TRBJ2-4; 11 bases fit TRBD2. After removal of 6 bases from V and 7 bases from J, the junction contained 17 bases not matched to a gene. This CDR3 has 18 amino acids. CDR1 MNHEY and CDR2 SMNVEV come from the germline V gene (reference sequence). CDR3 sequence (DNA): TGTGCCAGCAGAGGGTCACTAGCGGGAGTCCTTAGTAGGAACATTCAGTACTTC. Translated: CASRGSLAGVLSRNIQYF.

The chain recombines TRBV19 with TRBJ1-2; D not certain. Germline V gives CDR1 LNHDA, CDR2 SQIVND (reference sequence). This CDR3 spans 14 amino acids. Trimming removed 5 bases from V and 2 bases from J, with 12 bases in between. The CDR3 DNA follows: TGTGCCAGTAGTTTGCCGGGAATAAACTATGGCTACACCTTC. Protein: CASSLPGINYGYTF. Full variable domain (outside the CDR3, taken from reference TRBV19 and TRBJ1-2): DGGITQSPKYLFRKEGQNVTLSCEQNLNHDAMYWYRQDPGQGLRLIYYSQIVNDFQKGDIAEGYSVSREKKESFPLTVTSAQKNPTAFYLCASSLPGINYGYTFGSGTRLTVV.

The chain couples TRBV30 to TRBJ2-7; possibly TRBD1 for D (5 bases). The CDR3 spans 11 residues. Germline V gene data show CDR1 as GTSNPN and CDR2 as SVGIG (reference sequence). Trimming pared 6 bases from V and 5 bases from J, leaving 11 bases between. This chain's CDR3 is CACQQGHEQYF. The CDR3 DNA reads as TGTGCCTGCCAGCAGGGCCACGAGCAGTACTTC.

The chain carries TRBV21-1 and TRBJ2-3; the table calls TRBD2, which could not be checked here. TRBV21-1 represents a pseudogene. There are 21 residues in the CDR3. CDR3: CASSKSSDTIAAGGGTDTQYF. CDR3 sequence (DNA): TGTGCCAGCAGCAAAAGTAGTGACACTATAGCGGCCGGAGGGGGCACAGATACGCAGTATTTT.

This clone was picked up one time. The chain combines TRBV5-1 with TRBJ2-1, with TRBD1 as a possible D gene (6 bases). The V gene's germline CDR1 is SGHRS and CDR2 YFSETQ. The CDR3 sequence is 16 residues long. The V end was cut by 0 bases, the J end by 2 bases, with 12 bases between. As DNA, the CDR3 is TGCGCCAGCAGCTTGGCCTACCGGGACACCTACAATGAGCAGTTCTTC. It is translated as CASSLAYRDTYNEQFF.

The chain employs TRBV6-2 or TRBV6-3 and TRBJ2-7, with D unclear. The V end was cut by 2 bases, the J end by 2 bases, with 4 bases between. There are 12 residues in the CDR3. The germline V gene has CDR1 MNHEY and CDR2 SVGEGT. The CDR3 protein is CASSYPTYEQYF. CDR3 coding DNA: TGTGCCAGCAGTTACCCCACCTACGAGCAGTACTTC.

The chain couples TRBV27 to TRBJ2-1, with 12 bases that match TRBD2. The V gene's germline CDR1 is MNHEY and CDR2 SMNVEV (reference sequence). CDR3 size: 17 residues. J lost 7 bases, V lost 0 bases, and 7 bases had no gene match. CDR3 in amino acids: CASSLSMRLAGANEQFF. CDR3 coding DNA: TGTGCCAGCAGTTTATCGATGAGACTAGCGGGAGCAAATGAGCAGTTCTTC.

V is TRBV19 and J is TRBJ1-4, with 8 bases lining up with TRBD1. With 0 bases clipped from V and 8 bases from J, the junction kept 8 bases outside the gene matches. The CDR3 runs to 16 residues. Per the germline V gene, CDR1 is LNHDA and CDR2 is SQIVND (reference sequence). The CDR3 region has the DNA TGTGCCAGTAGTATAGACTCAGGGACAGGAAACGAAAAACTGTTTTTT. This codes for CASSIDSGTGNEKLFF.

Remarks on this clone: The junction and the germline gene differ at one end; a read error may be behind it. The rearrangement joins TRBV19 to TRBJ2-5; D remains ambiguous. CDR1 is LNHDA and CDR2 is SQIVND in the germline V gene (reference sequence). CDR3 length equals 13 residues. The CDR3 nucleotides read TGTGCCAGTAGTATAGGTGGCTTAGAGGCCCAGTACTTC. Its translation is CASSIGGLEAQYF.

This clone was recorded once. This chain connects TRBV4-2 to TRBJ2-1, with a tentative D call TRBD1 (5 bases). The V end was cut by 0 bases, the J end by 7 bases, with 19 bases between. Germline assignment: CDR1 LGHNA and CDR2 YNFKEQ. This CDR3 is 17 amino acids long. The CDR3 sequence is CASSQEGLGLGRNEQFF. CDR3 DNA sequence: TGTGCCAGCAGCCAAGAGGGGTTGGGGCTCGGAAGGAATGAGCAGTTCTTC.

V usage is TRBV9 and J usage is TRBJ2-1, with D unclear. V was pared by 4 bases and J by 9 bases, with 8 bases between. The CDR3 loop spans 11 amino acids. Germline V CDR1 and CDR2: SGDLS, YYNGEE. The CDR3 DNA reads TGTGCCAGCAGCCCTCGGTCTGAGCAGTTCTTC. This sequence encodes CASSPRSEQFF.

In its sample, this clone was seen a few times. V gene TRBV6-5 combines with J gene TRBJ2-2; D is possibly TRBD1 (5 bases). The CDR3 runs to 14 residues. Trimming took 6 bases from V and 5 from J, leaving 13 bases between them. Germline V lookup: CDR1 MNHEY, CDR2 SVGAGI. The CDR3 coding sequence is TGTGCCAGCAGGCGCGACAGATCTACCGGGGAGCTGTTTTTT. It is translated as CASRRDRSTGELFF.

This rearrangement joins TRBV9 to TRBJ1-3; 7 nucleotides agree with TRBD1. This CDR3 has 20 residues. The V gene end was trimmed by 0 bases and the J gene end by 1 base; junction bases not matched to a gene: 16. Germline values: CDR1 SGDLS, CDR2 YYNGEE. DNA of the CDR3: TGTGCCAGCAGCGTAGGGACAGGACTATGGGGATCATCATCTGGAAACACCATATATTTT. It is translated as CASSVGTGLWGSSSGNTIYF.

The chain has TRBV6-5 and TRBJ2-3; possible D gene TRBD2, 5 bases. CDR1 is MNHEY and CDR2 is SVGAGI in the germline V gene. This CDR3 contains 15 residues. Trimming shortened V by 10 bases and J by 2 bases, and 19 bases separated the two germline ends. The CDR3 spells CATLPPADATDTQYF. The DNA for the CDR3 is TGTGCCACCCTGCCGCCAGCGGATGCCACAGATACGCAGTATTTT.

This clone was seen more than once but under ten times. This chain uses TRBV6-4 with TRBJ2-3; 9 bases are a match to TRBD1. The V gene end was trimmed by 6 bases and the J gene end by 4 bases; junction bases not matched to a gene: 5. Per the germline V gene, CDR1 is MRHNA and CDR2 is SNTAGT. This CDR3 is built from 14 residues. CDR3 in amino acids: CASSRQGVADTQYF. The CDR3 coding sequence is TGTGCCAGCAGCAGACAGGGGGTGGCAGATACGCAGTATTTT.